The 18 T cell receptor beta chains reported below all come from one sample, sequenced in a study of cytomegalovirus exposure and HLA in healthy donors. The PCR used 60 Vbeta and 13 Jbeta primers. Here immunoSEQ multiplex PCR was the method, and the copy in TCRdb shows in-frame clones only, minus some. The sample has 110,000 or so clones; approximately 80% are singletons. The sequenced sample consisted of PBMCs. The receptors come from a man aged 45 to 65 in good health and CMV-seropositive.

The J gene is TRBJ2-4, the V gene TRBV5-1, with D possibly matching TRBD2 (5 bases). V was shortened by 4 bases and J by 1 base, with 24 bases between the two germline ends. The V gene's germline CDR1 is SGHRS and CDR2 YFSETQ. The length of the CDR3 is 19 residues. The CDR3 loop reads CASSTGPGILEDAKNIQYF. The CDR3 DNA reads as TGCGCCAGCAGCACTGGCCCGGGAATACTAGAGGACGCCAAAAACATTCAGTACTTC.

CDR3 sequence: CASSQDLGGSADTQYF. The CDR3 DNA sequence: TGTGCCAGCAGCCAAGATCTGGGCGGGAGTGCAGATACGCAGTATTTT. V gene TRBV4-2 combines with J gene TRBJ2-3, with TRBD2 matching 7 bases. V shed 0 bases and J 4 bases; nucleotides not matched to a gene: 7. The CDR3 runs to 16 residues. Germline CDR1 is LGHNA and CDR2 is YNFKEQ.

V is TRBV7-2 and J is TRBJ1-2; 8 nucleotides agree with TRBD1. Looked up from germline, CDR1 is SGHTA and CDR2 is FQGNSA. CDR3 length equals 14 residues. The V segment lost 3 bases and the J segment 7 bases; nucleotides outside the gene matches: 7. This CDR3 reads CASSFPTGELGYTF. CDR3 DNA sequence: TGTGCCAGCAGCTTCCCGACAGGGGAGCTTGGCTACACCTTC.

The V call is TRBV7-6, the J call TRBJ2-2, with 7 bases lining up with TRBD1. The J segment lost 2 bases and the V segment lost 7 bases, leaving 10 bases of the junction unmatched. There are 16 residues in the CDR3. Germline V CDR1 and CDR2: SGHVS, FNYEAQ. Here the CDR3 reads CASTPRDRINTGELFF. In DNA form, the CDR3 reads TGTGCCAGCACCCCCCGGGACAGAATCAACACCGGGGAGCTGTTTTTT. The variable domain in full, with the rest retrieved from reference TRBV7-6 and TRBJ2-2, is GAGVSQSPRYKVTKRGQDVALRCDPISGHVSLYWYRQALGQGPEFLTYFNYEAQQDKSGLPNDRFSAERPEGSISTLTIQRTEQRDSAMYRCASTPRDRINTGELFFGEGSRLTVL.

CDR3 sequence: CATSQGLGYEQYF. The CDR3 DNA follows: TGTGCCACGTCACAGGGGCTGGGGTACGAGCAGTACTTC. The gene calls are TRBV10-3 and TRBJ2-5; 7 bases are shared with TRBD1. The J call is doubtful: the DNA matches TRBJ2-7 better. Germline assignment: CDR1 ENHRY and CDR2 SYGVKD. The CDR3 is 13 residues long.

The chain joins TRBV7-6 to TRBJ1-2; the D is unclear. This CDR3 region has 14 residues. V lost 1 base, J lost 7 bases, and 13 bases lay in between. CDR1 is SGHVS and CDR2 is FNYEAQ in the germline V gene. The CDR3 DNA reads as TGTGCCAGCAGCTTAGTGTCGGCGGGAGGTGGCTACACCTTC. Translation gives CASSLVSAGGGYTF.

V is TRBV12-5 and J is TRBJ1-1; 7 positions match TRBD1. This CDR3 is 12 amino acids long. The junction had 5 bases not matched to a gene; V was cut back by 8 bases and J by 5 bases. The germline gives CDR1 LGHNT, CDR2 FRNRAP. The CDR3 sequence: CASSPQGTEAFF. CDR3 nucleotides: TGTGCTAGTTCACCACAGGGGACTGAAGCTTTCTTT.

The chain has TRBV30 and TRBJ1-6; the D gene is possibly TRBD1 (5 bases). Germline CDR1 GTSNPN, CDR2 SVGIG (reference sequence). The CDR3 contains 15 residues. The V end lost 0 bases, the J end lost 7 bases, and 13 bases lay between the germline ends. CDR3 residues: CAWSVWAGQNSPLHF. CDR3 nucleotides: TGTGCCTGGAGTGTATGGGCGGGGCAGAATTCACCCCTCCACTTT.

This clone was counted once. The chain couples TRBV5-4 to TRBJ1-6; D is unresolved. Per germline, CDR1 SGHNT and CDR2 YYREEE (reference sequence). Trimming removed 4 bases from V and 5 bases from J, with 10 bases in between. This CDR3 has 14 residues. The CDR3 region has the DNA TGTGCCAGCAGCAAGAGGGTGGATAATTCACCCCTCCACTTT. This translates into CASSKRVDNSPLHF.

The V gene is TRBV6-1, the J gene TRBJ2-1, with 9 bases aligning to TRBD2. This CDR3 contains 14 residues. Germline CDR1 is MNHNS and CDR2 is SASEGT. After removal of 6 bases from V and 1 base from J, the junction contained 1 base not matched to a gene. The CDR3 loop reads CASRTSGSYNEQFF. CDR3 nucleotides: TGTGCCAGCAGGACTAGCGGATCCTACAATGAGCAGTTCTTC.

V usage is TRBV5-1 and J usage is TRBJ1-1; 8 bases map to TRBD1. The CDR3 runs 18 residues. CDR1 is SGHRS, CDR2 YFSETQ, per germline. The V and J ends lost 1 base and 0 bases, in that order; junction bases with no gene match: 11. CDR3 loop: CASSLSRRGPNLNTEAFF. In nucleotides, the CDR3 is TGCGCCAGCAGCTTGAGCCGCAGGGGGCCTAATTTGAACACTGAAGCTTTCTTT.

This chain joins TRBV18 and TRBJ2-2; D is perhaps TRBD1 (5 bases). V was pared by 5 bases and J by 0 bases, with 10 bases between. The CDR3 runs 15 residues. Germline V gene sequence: CDR1 KGHSH, CDR2 LQKENI. DNA for the CDR3: TGTGCCAGCTCAGCGGACACGCCGAACACCGGGGAGCTGTTTTTT. Protein sequence: CASSADTPNTGELFF.

The CDR3 nucleotides are TGCGCCAGCAGCTTGGGGGGAGGGACTAACACAGATACGCAGTATTTT. This encodes CASSLGGGTNTDTQYF. V usage is TRBV5-1 and J usage is TRBJ2-3, with 7 positions matching TRBD2. CDR3 length: 16 residues. Germline loops: CDR1 SGHRS, CDR2 YFSETQ. Trimming removed 0 bases from V and 2 bases from J; junction bases left unmatched: 6.

This clone was seen just once. The rearrangement joins TRBV5-1 to TRBJ1-2; 7 nucleotides match TRBD1. The V gene end was trimmed by 0 bases and the J gene end by 2 bases; junction bases not matched to a gene: 4. Per the germline V gene, CDR1 is SGHRS and CDR2 is YFSETQ. The CDR3 has 15 residues. The CDR3 region is CASSLGQGSNYGYTF. CDR3 sequence (DNA): TGCGCCAGCAGCTTGGGACAGGGTTCCAACTATGGCTACACCTTC.

A few counts support this clone. The chain uses TRBV30 and TRBJ2-4, with TRBD1 matching over 7 bases. Trimming removed 5 bases from V and 6 bases from J; junction bases left unmatched: 4. This CDR3 comprises 12 residues. CDR1 is GTSNPN and CDR2 is SVGIG in the germline V gene (reference sequence). The CDR3: CAWEGAGNIQYF. As DNA, the CDR3 is TGTGCCTGGGAGGGGGCGGGAAACATTCAGTACTTC.

V and J are TRBV9 and TRBJ1-2; no clear D gene. Germline V lookup: CDR1 SGDLS, CDR2 YYNGEE. Trimming cost V 0 bases and J 8 bases, with 11 bases left between them. The length of the CDR3 is 13 residues. The CDR3 sequence is CASSVEGDLGYTF. The DNA for the CDR3 is TGTGCCAGCAGCGTAGAAGGAGACCTGGGCTACACCTTC.

The chain employs TRBV5-1 and TRBJ1-2; 8 nucleotides line up with TRBD1. V trimming: 2 bases; J trimming: 6 bases; junction bases outside the gene matches: 12. The CDR3 length is 16 residues. Germline CDR1 reads SGHRS; CDR2 reads YFSETQ. CDR3 nucleotide sequence: TGCGCCAGCAGCTTTCAGGGGGCGCGGCTAGGGAATGGCTACACCTTC. This codes for CASSFQGARLGNGYTF.

The rearrangement links TRBV4-3 to TRBJ2-7, with TRBD1 as a possible D gene (6 bases). V was pared by 0 bases and J by 7 bases, with 16 bases between. Germline V CDR1 and CDR2: LGHNA, YSLEER. The CDR3 runs to 15 residues. In nucleotides, the CDR3 is TGCGCCAGCAGCCAAGACAACAGGGCAATGGAGGAGCAGTACTTC. Amino acid sequence: CASSQDNRAMEEQYF.